The clone carrying this TCR beta chain was observed many times. No antigen is known for it. This specimen belongs to a study of T cells in Graves' hyperthyroidism and ophthalmopathy. Study-level results: Blood also carried most thyroid clonotypes expanded above 0.001. From stable hyperthyroidism, ophthalmopathy was separated by a 13 V-J model. For ophthalmopathy, model prediction preceded onset by a median 6.5 months.

With duration under 3 months, ophthalmopathy was active: Clinical Activity Score at least 3, NOSPECS at least 4. There were TCR beta CDR3 regions amplified from RNA transcripts. The primer set for the first-round RT-PCR of the TCR CDR3 was HTBI. TCRdb passed the multiplex PCR reads through MiXCR, listing each CDR3 protein once. Among roughly 650,000 distinct CDR3 sequences listed, roughly a sixth were seen once. Germline assignment: CDR1 MNHNS and CDR2 SASEGT. The V and J ends lost 7 bases and 2 bases respectively, with 15 bases between them. The CDR3 has 14 residues. Material for sequencing was blood. This clonotype originated in a woman aged 40 to 50 with Graves' ophthalmopathy. The chain links TRBV6-1 to TRBJ2-7; D is possibly TRBD2 (6 bases). The CDR3 DNA reads as TGTGCCAGCACAACGAGGAGGGCGGCCTACGAGCAGTACTTC. It translates to CASTTRRAAYEQYF.